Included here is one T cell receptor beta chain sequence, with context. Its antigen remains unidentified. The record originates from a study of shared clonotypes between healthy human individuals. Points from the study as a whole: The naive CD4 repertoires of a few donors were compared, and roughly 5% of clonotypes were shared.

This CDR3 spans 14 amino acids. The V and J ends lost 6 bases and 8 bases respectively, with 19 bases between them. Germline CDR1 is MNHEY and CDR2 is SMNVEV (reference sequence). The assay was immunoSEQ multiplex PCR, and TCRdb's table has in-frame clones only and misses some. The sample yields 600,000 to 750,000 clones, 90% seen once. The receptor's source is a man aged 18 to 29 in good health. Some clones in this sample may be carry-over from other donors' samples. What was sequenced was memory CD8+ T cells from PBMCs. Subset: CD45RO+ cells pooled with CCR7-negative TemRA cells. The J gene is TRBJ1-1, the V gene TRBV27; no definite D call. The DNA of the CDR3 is TGTGCCAGCAGCCTGCAGGCTATCCCATCCGAAGCTTTCTTT. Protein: CASSLQAIPSEAFF.